This T cell receptor beta chain originates from a study of blood T cells in healthy people across ages. Broader study findings: It was the long-lived donors that had more naive CD4+ cells and higher diversity than aged donors.

PCR was performed a second time for about 7 to 11 cycles using a sample-barcoded 5' primer and a J-beta primer mix. CDR3-containing paired-end reads numbering at least 2.5 million came from each sample. From the 5' RACE reads, TCRdb called clonotypes with MiXCR, one entry per CDR3 protein. Of hundreds of thousands of distinct CDR3 sequences detected, 58% appear once; the ten largest clones hold more than 35%. V lost 6 bases, J lost 1 base, and 3 bases stayed unmatched. CDR1 and CDR2 (germline): SNHLY, FYNNEI. The CDR3 length is 14 residues. This clonotype was found a few times. Its matching antigen is unknown. The study isolated at least 6.5 million PBMCs from each sample. A minimum of 6 micrograms of total RNA was extracted per sample.

The sample comprised blood. This chain uses TRBV2 with TRBJ2-5; 9 bases are shared with TRBD2. The sequence derives from a man aged 55 to 70 in good health. CDR3 in amino acids: CASSELAGQETQYF. CDR3 DNA: TGTGCCAGCAGCGAACTAGCGGGCCAAGAGACCCAGTACTTC.